This note documents a single T cell receptor (beta chain) sequence. Its antigen is unknown. These data come from a study of blood T cells in healthy people across ages. Through a sample-barcoded 5' primer and a J-beta primer mix, a second PCR was run for about 6 to 11 cycles. Every sample returned 2.5 million or more CDR3-containing paired-end reads. TCRdb reprocessed the 5' RACE reads with MiXCR, giving one entry per CDR3 protein. The sample includes about 510,000 distinct CDR3 sequences, approximately 26% of them seen just once. Study findings and constraints: Shifts in expanded clonotypes may have been confounded by donor CMV status, which was unknown. When set beside aged donors, long-lived donors presented more naive CD4+ cells and higher diversity. Measured against age, TCR beta diversity per million T cells decreased in a roughly linear manner.

The length of the CDR3 is 13 residues. V lost 6 bases, J lost 1 base, and 13 bases lay in between. The germline CDR1 and CDR2 sequences are DFQATT and SNEGSKA (reference sequence). Another study also made use of these data, one on T cells of mothers and their children.

The clonotype was recovered from a boy between 2 and 10 years old in good health. Sequencing was done on a sample of blood. The chain uses TRBV20-1 and TRBJ2-7; D is undetermined. The CDR3 DNA reads as TGCAGTGCCCGAGCCGGGCTGTCCTACGAGCAGTACTTC. Its protein is CSARAGLSYEQYF.